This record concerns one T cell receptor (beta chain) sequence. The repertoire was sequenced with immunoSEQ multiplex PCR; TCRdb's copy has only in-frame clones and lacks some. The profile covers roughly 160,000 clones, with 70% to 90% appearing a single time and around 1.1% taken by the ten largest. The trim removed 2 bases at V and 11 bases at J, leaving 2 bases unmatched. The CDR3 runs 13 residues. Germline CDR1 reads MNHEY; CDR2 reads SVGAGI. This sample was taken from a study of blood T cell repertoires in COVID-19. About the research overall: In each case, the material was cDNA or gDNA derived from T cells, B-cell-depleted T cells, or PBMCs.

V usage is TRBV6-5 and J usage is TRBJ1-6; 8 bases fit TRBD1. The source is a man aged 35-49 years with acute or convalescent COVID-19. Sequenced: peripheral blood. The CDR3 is CASSYGQGTPLHF. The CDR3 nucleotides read TGTGCCAGCAGTTACGGACAGGGAACACCCCTCCACTTT.